This T cell receptor (beta chain) stems from a study of T-cell memory formation after mild COVID-19 (dated by TCRdb to 2020 to 2022). Some background on the complete study: TCR sequence clusters from the two donors were found to be largely donor specific. T-cell clones expanding and contracting after mild COVID-19 in two donors were tracked by longitudinal TCRalpha and TCRbeta repertoire sequencing. The cohort was made up of two young adult volunteers, one female and one male, who were previously healthy. Study-wide conclusions, independent of this receptor: Clones that contracted from day 15 to 85 showed balanced CD4/CD8 phenotypes, whereas a second wave of clones that expanded from day 15 to 37 leaned towards CD4+. Contracting CD4+ clones were found mainly in CM and EM memory subsets, while CD8+ clones were enriched in EMRA. Some responding clones were detected in pre-infection memory, suggesting pre-existing cross-reactive memory T cells joined the SARS-CoV-2 response. Only two mild cases were covered in the study, and larger cohorts including severe cases with pre-infection samples were considered necessary. Whether the second-wave clones peaking on day 37 were SARS-CoV-2 specific was not confirmed.

Instrument used: Illumina NovaSeq 6000. TCRalpha and TCRbeta cDNA libraries were built by 5'RACE with constant-segment primers, adding sample barcodes and unique molecular identifiers. Trizol reagent was used to extract RNA from every sample. Libraries were amplified in two PCR steps, with a second sample barcode and Illumina TruSeq adapters added in the second step. Sequencing of libraries was performed on an Illumina NovaSeq with 2 x 150 bp paired-end reads. From the authors' description of their analysis: The reads were demultiplexed and collapsed into UMI-guided consensus sequences using migec v1.2.7. Using mixcr v2.1.11, UMI consensuses were aligned to TRA and TRB V and J templates and then assembled into clonotypes. A clonotype was counted as expanded or contracted only when both edgeR and NoisET called the clonotype significant, with the noise models trained on biological replicates. For edgeR calls, the cutoffs were a false discovery rate-adjusted p below 0.01 and a log2 fold-change threshold of 1. As an exploratory analysis of dynamics, PCA with hierarchical clustering was applied to max-normalized trajectories of the 1000 most abundant clonotypes. Separately sequenced CD4+ and CD8+ repertoires were used to assign a CD4 or CD8 phenotype to each responding clone. TCRdb reworked the public reads: Q25 trimming with fastp, MiXCR clone assembly, productive beta chains retained. Records with the same CDR3 protein are collapsed into one entry carrying the most frequent genes and DNA. What appears here as the V and J calls and clone size reflects TCRdb's work, not the paper's. In this sample the table shows hundreds of thousands of distinct CDR3 sequences, around 18% of which occur a single time. The ten largest clones capture 7.5% to 10% of the sample.

Ficoll-Paque density gradient centrifugation was used to isolate PBMCs. The CDR3 runs 12 residues from the cysteine to the phenylalanine. Of all the DNA, just the CDR3 is kept, 36 bases in frame from base 1. Relative to germline, V is missing 0 bases and J is missing 9 bases, with 2 bases of the junction outside any gene match. From the germline V gene, CDR1 is SGHVS and CDR2 is FQNEAQ. As to this clonotype: Its antigen remains undetermined. Within one base of it there is no much larger clone, and no base qualities were kept.

This TCR was sampled from an adult woman who had mild COVID-19 (a few samples of this study predate the infection). The sample titles of this study are shuffled in the database, so cell type and time point are left out; the donor was told from shared clones. The chain joins TRBV7-8 to TRBJ2-7; 7 central nucleotides agree with TRBD2. Sample: PBMCs or a T cell subset sorted from them (not recorded which). The nucleotide sequence reads as follows: TGTGCCAGCAGCTTAGCAGGGGAGGGGCAGTACTTC. Translation gives CASSLAGEGQYF.